This T cell receptor beta chain was sequenced during a study of cytotoxic CD8 clonotypes in ibrutinib-treated CLL. Study details: Treatment had run for a median 12 months, range 6 to 36, when response samples were taken. Across samples, productive templates numbered approximately 260,000 and productive rearrangements reached some 94,000 on average.

Sequencing used immunoSEQ multiplex PCR; TCRdb keeps in-frame clones, though not all of them. The sample includes more than 8,500 clones, approximately 57% of them seen just once. The V and J ends lost 2 bases and 9 bases respectively, with 12 bases between them. From germline, CDR1 is SGHRS and CDR2 YFSETQ. The CDR3 has 13 amino acids. This receptor was obtained from a human donor with chronic lymphocytic leukemia. The chain has TRBV5-1 and TRBJ1-5; D possibly corresponds to TRBD1 (6 bases). The material sequenced was PBMCs, taken before ibrutinib treatment. CDR3 sequence reads: CASSFSPDRPQHF. The CDR3 DNA is TGCGCCAGCAGCTTCTCTCCGGACAGGCCCCAGCATTTT. Looking up the rest from reference TRBV5-1 and TRBJ1-5 gives the full variable domain: KAGVTQTPRYLIKTRGQQVTLSCSPISGHRSVSWYQQTPGQGLQFLFEYFSETQRNKGNFPGRFSGRQFSNSRSEMNVSTLELGDSALYLCASSFSPDRPQHFGDGTRLSIL.